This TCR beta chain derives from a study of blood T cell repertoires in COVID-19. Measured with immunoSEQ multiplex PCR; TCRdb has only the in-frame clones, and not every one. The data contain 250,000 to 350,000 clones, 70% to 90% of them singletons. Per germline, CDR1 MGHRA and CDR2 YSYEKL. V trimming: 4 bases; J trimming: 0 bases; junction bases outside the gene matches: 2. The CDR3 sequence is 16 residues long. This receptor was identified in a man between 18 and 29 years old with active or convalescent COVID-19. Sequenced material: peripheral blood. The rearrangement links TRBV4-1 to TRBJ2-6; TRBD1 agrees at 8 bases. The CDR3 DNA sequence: TGCGCCAGCAGCCGAGACAGGGGCTCTGGGGCCAACGTCCTGACTTTC. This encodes CASSRDRGSGANVLTF.